The next 22 T cell receptor beta chains were all read from a single sample in a study of blood T cell repertoires in COVID-19. Sequenced by immunoSEQ multiplex PCR; TCRdb stores in-frame clones only, minus some. The sample records about 30,000 clones, 55% to 80% being singletons. What was sequenced was peripheral blood. These receptors came from a human donor in a cohort sampled during active COVID-19.

The chain uses TRBV6-5 and TRBJ1-1; 9 positions match TRBD1. This CDR3 contains 12 residues. Unmatched junction bases numbered 11, after V lost 7 bases and J lost 14 bases. The V gene's germline CDR1 is MNHEY and CDR2 SVGAGI. The CDR3 DNA sequence: TGTGCCAGCATGCGGGACAGGGTGGGATTCTTCTTT. Residues: CASMRDRVGFFF.

This chain connects TRBV5-4 to TRBJ2-3; TRBD2 matches at 11 bases. V shed 0 bases and J 11 bases; nucleotides not matched to a gene: 11. Germline values: CDR1 SGHNT, CDR2 YYREEE (reference sequence). This CDR3 has 16 residues. DNA of the CDR3: TGTGCCAGCAGCTTGGCCCTAGCGGGGGGCCGAGGAAAGCAGTATTTT. Translating gives CASSLALAGGRGKQYF. The variable domain in full, completed from reference TRBV5-4 and TRBJ2-3, reads ETGVTQSPTHLIKTRGQQVTLRCSSQSGHNTVSWYQQALGQGPQFIFQYYREEENGRGNFPPRFSGLQFPNYSSELNVNALELDDSALYLCASSLALAGGRGKQYFGPGTRLTVL.

The CDR3 spells CASSLALSGQETQYF. The CDR3 nucleotides read TGTGCCAGCAGCTTAGCTCTTAGCGGCCAAGAGACCCAGTACTTC. The rearrangement joins TRBV7-9 to TRBJ2-5; maybe TRBD2 (6 bases). Trimming took 0 bases from V and 1 from J, leaving 9 bases between them. CDR1 and CDR2 from the germline V gene are SEHNR and FQNEAQ (reference sequence). The CDR3 length is 15 residues.

This chain uses TRBV28 with TRBJ1-4; 7 bases line up with TRBD1. Germline CDR1 MDHEN, CDR2 SYDVKM. V lost 6 bases, J lost 12 bases, and 13 bases stayed unmatched. The length of the CDR3 is 14 residues. The CDR3 coding sequence is TGTGCCAGCAGAGCTTGGGACAGTCCGAGGGAACTGTTTTTT. It codes for CASRAWDSPRELFF. The full variable domain, rest sourced from reference TRBV28 and TRBJ1-4, is DVKVTQSSRYLVKRTGEKVFLECVQDMDHENMFWYRQDPGLGLRLIYFSYDVKMKEKGDIPEGYSVSREKKERFSLILESASTNQTSMYLCASRAWDSPRELFFGSGTQLSVL.

This clone was counted between two and nine times. This chain uses TRBV19 with TRBJ1-2, with TRBD1 matching over 8 bases. Per the germline V gene, CDR1 is LNHDA and CDR2 is SQIVND (reference sequence). The CDR3 has 15 amino acids. The V and J ends lost 7 bases and 2 bases, in that order; junction bases with no gene match: 9. As DNA, the CDR3 is TGTGCCAGTACCCCCGGACAGGGAGGGAACTATGGCTACACCTTC. Translated, it gives CASTPGQGGNYGYTF.

The rearrangement uses TRBV3-1 (or the pseudogene TRBV3-2) and TRBJ2-4, with 11 bases lining up with TRBD2. The germline V gene has CDR1 LGHDT and CDR2 YNNKEL (reference sequence). The CDR3 covers 15 residues. V was pared by 1 base and J by 11 bases, with 7 bases of the junction left unmatched. For the CDR3, the DNA is TGTGCCAGCAGCCAAGTCGGCGGTAGCGGGGGGGTTCAGTACTTC. This translates into CASSQVGGSGGVQYF.

This clone was seen a handful of times. The chain has TRBV7-2 and TRBJ1-5; the D is unclear. Trimming removed 5 bases from V and 1 base from J, with 12 bases in between. This CDR3 contains 15 residues. Per the germline V gene, CDR1 is SGHTA and CDR2 is FQGNSA. CDR3 sequence reads: CASSPVRGSNQPQHF. DNA for the CDR3: TGTGCCAGCAGCCCAGTGAGAGGGAGCAATCAGCCCCAGCATTTT.

This chain links TRBV11-3 with TRBJ1-1; 11 nucleotides agree with TRBD1. This CDR3 has 15 amino acids. V was pared by 7 bases and J by 3 bases, with 7 bases of the junction left unmatched. Per the germline V gene, CDR1 is SGHNT and CDR2 is YENEEA. CDR3 loop: CASTSWTGGDTEAFF. As DNA, the CDR3 is TGTGCCAGCACCTCCTGGACAGGGGGCGACACTGAAGCTTTCTTT.

The CDR3 region is CASSLGAGGFPYNEQFF. In DNA form, the CDR3 reads TGTGCCAGCAGCTTGGGTGCGGGAGGCTTCCCCTACAATGAGCAGTTCTTC. The chain has TRBV7-2 and TRBJ2-1, with TRBD2 matching over 8 bases. This CDR3 spans 17 amino acids. After removal of 3 bases from V and 2 bases from J, the junction contained 9 bases not matched to a gene. Germline-derived CDR1 and CDR2 are SGHTA and FQGNSA.

The gene calls are TRBV5-4 and TRBJ1-1, with 10 bases fitting TRBD1. The germline gives CDR1 SGHNT, CDR2 YYREEE (reference sequence). The CDR3 has 14 amino acids. V lost 5 bases, J lost 4 bases, and 5 bases stayed unmatched. CDR3 DNA: TGTGCCAGCAGAATGGACAGGGGGTCCACTGAAGCTTTCTTT. This codes for CASRMDRGSTEAFF.

The V call is TRBV5-1, the J call TRBJ2-5; 7 bases match TRBD1. V lost 0 bases to trimming and J lost 2 bases; unmatched junction nucleotides: 1. The CDR3 covers 14 residues. Looked up from germline, CDR1 is SGHRS and CDR2 is YFSETQ. For the CDR3, the DNA is TGCGCCAGCAGCTTGGGGGACAGTCAAGAGACCCAGTACTTC. Its translation is CASSLGDSQETQYF.

By share, this clone counts as medium-sized. The V and J genes are TRBV6-5 and TRBJ2-7; TRBD1 is a possible D gene (5 bases). Germline V CDR1 and CDR2: MNHEY, SVGAGI. The CDR3 has 16 residues. The V and J ends lost 0 bases and 0 bases respectively, with 12 bases between them. CDR3 in amino acids: CASSYSVQGRSYEQYF. In nucleotides, the CDR3 is TGTGCCAGCAGTTACTCGGTTCAGGGTCGCTCCTACGAGCAGTACTTC.

This chain links TRBV24-1 with TRBJ2-7, with D uncertain. Trimming cost V 11 bases and J 0 bases, with 22 bases left between them. Germline-derived CDR1 and CDR2 are KGHDR and SFDVKD. The CDR3 spans 16 residues. CDR3 sequence reads: CARCIPDIPSSYEQYF. CDR3 nucleotides: TGTGCCAGATGCATCCCAGACATACCGAGCTCCTACGAGCAGTACTTC.

Only a few counts were recorded for this clone. This chain uses TRBV4-1 with TRBJ2-1; the match to TRBD1 covers 9 bases. The CDR3 contains 21 residues. From germline, CDR1 is MGHRA and CDR2 YSYEKL. The J segment lost 0 bases and the V segment lost 3 bases, leaving 18 bases of the junction unmatched. The CDR3 here is CASSQPPPGQGIKSSYNEQFF. The CDR3 nucleotides are TGCGCCAGCAGCCAGCCTCCTCCGGGACAGGGTATTAAGAGCTCCTACAATGAGCAGTTCTTC.

This chain connects TRBV4-3 to TRBJ1-5; D unresolved. Trimming shortened V by 0 bases and J by 9 bases, and 15 bases separated the two germline ends. CDR1 is LGHNA, CDR2 YSLEER, per germline. There are 15 residues in the CDR3. The CDR3 coding sequence is TGCGCCAGCAGCCAAGATTTCGACGGCGCGGGGCCCCAGCATTTT. Protein product: CASSQDFDGAGPQHF.

This clone occurred a few times. The genes are TRBV10-2 and TRBJ2-4, with a tentative D call TRBD2 (5 bases). V was trimmed by 0 bases and J by 3 bases, leaving 9 bases between them. Germline V gene sequence: CDR1 WSHSY, CDR2 SAAADI. The CDR3 is 15 residues long. In DNA, the CDR3 is TGCGCCAGCAGTGAGTCGGGAGTTGTCAAAAACATTCAGTACTTC. Protein: CASSESGVVKNIQYF.

V and J are TRBV10-3 and TRBJ2-1; tentative D call: TRBD2 (6 bases). In germline, CDR1 is ENHRY, CDR2 SYGVKD. The germline V and J ends were trimmed by 6 bases and 8 bases, with 17 bases remaining between them. The CDR3 contains 14 residues. This chain's CDR3 is CAISGRLAIDEQFF. The CDR3 region has the DNA TGTGCCATCAGCGGGCGGCTAGCGATCGATGAGCAGTTCTTC.

DNA of the CDR3: TGCGCCAGCAGCCTGGGGGAGGGGCGCTACGAGCAGTACTTC. Translating gives CASSLGEGRYEQYF. This chain joins TRBV4-1 and TRBJ2-7; 7 nucleotides agree with TRBD2. The junction had 6 bases not matched to a gene; V was cut back by 4 bases and J by 3 bases. There are 14 residues in the CDR3. CDR1 and CDR2 from the germline V gene are MGHRA and YSYEKL.

This clone has only one observation. The chain is built from TRBV6-6 and TRBJ2-3; 9 nucleotides line up with TRBD2. Germline V lookup: CDR1 MNHNY, CDR2 SVGAGI (reference sequence). V was clipped by 5 bases and J by 5 bases; unmatched bases: 8. The CDR3 spans 15 residues. CDR3 bases: TGTGCCAGCAGTCGATCAGCGGGAGGAATAGATACGCAGTATTTT. It specifies CASSRSAGGIDTQYF.

This clone was seen a single time. The V gene is TRBV2, the J gene TRBJ2-2; the match to TRBD1 covers 7 bases. This CDR3 is built from 16 residues. Germline V CDR1 and CDR2: SNHLY, FYNNEI. Trimming took 3 bases from V and 3 from J; bases not matched to a gene: 7. The CDR3 bases are TGTGCCAGCAGTGATATTAGAACAGGGGACACCGGGGAGCTGTTTTTT. This codes for CASSDIRTGDTGELFF.

The rearrangement uses TRBV24-1 and TRBJ1-2, with D perhaps TRBD1 (6 bases). The germline V and J ends were trimmed by 2 bases and 4 bases, with 10 bases remaining between them. Germline CDR1 reads KGHDR; CDR2 reads SFDVKD. This CDR3 comprises 14 residues. CDR3 in DNA: TGTGCCACCAGTGATTCCCAGGGGAGCTATGGCTACACCTTC. As protein: CATSDSQGSYGYTF.

This clone was seen a handful of times. The genes are TRBV7-2 and TRBJ1-1, with D maybe TRBD1 (5 bases). Germline V gene data show CDR1 as SGHTA and CDR2 as FQGNSA. V was cut by 5 bases and J by 1 base, with 11 bases left in between. The CDR3 is 14 residues long. The CDR3 region is CASSPSGGNTEAFF. CDR3 in DNA: TGTGCCAGCAGCCCCTCCGGGGGGAACACTGAAGCTTTCTTT. Based on the CDR3 plus reference TRBV7-2 and TRBJ1-1, the full variable domain is GAGVSQSPSNKVTEKGKDVELRCDPISGHTALYWYRQSLGQGLEFLIYFQGNSAPDKSGLPSDRFSAERTGGSVSTLTIQRTQQEDSAVYLCASSPSGGNTEAFFGQGTRLTVV.